This T cell receptor (beta chain) emerged from a study of blood T cell repertoires in COVID-19. This CDR3 spans 13 amino acids. Germline CDR1 SGHTS, CDR2 YDEGEE. V lost 3 bases to trimming and J lost 7 bases; unmatched junction nucleotides: 7. In the authors' workflow: Estimation of nucleated cell counts relied on the amplification of reference gene primers. Using immunoSEQ multiplex PCR, the repertoire was profiled, and TCRdb retains in-frame clones only, with some absent. That table is the source of V, J and clone size, and D and trimming were worked out from the DNA. Counted here are around 270,000 clones, approximately 91% occurring once; the ten biggest clones make up approximately 2.6%.

J is TRBJ2-7 and V is TRBV5-8; the match to TRBD1 covers 7 bases. The source material was peripheral blood. This clonotype was obtained from a person aged 18-30 years with COVID-19, enrolled during active disease. The CDR3 loop is CASSSRQGLEQYF. Written as DNA, the CDR3 is TGTGCCAGCAGCTCTCGACAGGGCCTTGAGCAGTACTTC.